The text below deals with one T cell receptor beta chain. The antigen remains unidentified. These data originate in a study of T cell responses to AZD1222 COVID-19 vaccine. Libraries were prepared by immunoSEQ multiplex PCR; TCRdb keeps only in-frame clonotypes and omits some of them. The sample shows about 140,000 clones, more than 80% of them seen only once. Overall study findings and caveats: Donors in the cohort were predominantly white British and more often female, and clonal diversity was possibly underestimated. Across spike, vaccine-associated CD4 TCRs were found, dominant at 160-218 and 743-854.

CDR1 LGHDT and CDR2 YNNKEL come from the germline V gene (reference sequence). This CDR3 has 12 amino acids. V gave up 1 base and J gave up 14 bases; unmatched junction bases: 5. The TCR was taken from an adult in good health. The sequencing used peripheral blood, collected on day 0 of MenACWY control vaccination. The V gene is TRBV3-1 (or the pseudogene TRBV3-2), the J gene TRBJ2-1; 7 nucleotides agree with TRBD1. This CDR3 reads CASSQGTGVEFF. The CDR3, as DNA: TGTGCCAGCAGCCAAGGTACAGGGGTGGAGTTCTTC.